A single sample gave rise to the 27 T cell receptor beta chains below, sequenced in a study of PD-L1 blockade in urothelial cancer. The repertoire was sequenced with immunoSEQ multiplex PCR; TCRdb's copy has only in-frame clones and lacks some. The sample has 30,000 to 45,000 clones; 90% are singletons. Sequencing used PBMCs, obtained around atezolizumab (anti-PD-L1) treatment. These TCRs come from a man between 65 and 85 years old with urothelial cancer.

This clone occurred a few times. The V and J genes are TRBV6-1 and TRBJ1-2, with 9 positions matching TRBD1. V was pared by 8 bases and J by 4 bases, with 8 bases of the junction left unmatched. Germline-derived CDR1 and CDR2 are MNHNS and SASEGT. The CDR3 is made up of 14 amino acids. The CDR3 here is CASFRDRDLYGYTF. The CDR3 nucleotides read TGTGCCAGCTTCCGGGACAGGGACCTCTATGGCTACACCTTC.

In DNA, the CDR3 is TGCGCCAGCAAACTTGGCGGTTACACAGATACGCAGTATTTT. Translation gives CASKLGGYTDTQYF. The rearrangement links TRBV5-1 to TRBJ2-3; D remains ambiguous. Germline assignment: CDR1 SGHRS and CDR2 YFSETQ. There are 14 residues in the CDR3. Trimming removed 6 bases from V and 2 bases from J, with 13 bases in between.

This chain joins TRBV4-1 and TRBJ1-2; 7 nucleotides line up with TRBD1. The CDR3 consists of 19 residues. J lost 1 base, V lost 4 bases, and 18 bases had no gene match. The germline gives CDR1 MGHRA, CDR2 YSYEKL. The CDR3 here is CASSLSRAGTEENNYGYTF. The CDR3 nucleotides read TGCGCCAGCAGCCTCAGTAGGGCCGGGACAGAAGAAAATAACTATGGCTACACCTTC.

V is TRBV7-6 and J is TRBJ2-7; weak D call: TRBD2 (5 bases). Between the trimmed V and J ends, which lost 1 base and 2 bases, there was a span of 12 bases. The CDR3 loop spans 15 amino acids. Germline-derived CDR1 and CDR2 are SGHVS and FNYEAQ. The chain's CDR3 is CASSLDEGNPYEQYF. In DNA, the CDR3 is TGTGCCAGCAGCTTAGATGAGGGAAACCCCTACGAGCAGTACTTC.

The V call is TRBV28, the J call TRBJ2-3, with TRBD2 matching 7 bases. This CDR3 is 15 amino acids long. Per germline, CDR1 MDHEN and CDR2 SYDVKM. V shed 7 bases and J 4 bases; nucleotides not matched to a gene: 11. The CDR3, as DNA: TGTGCCAGCACCCTGGGCGGGAGTGTCTCAGATACGCAGTATTTT. Amino acids: CASTLGGSVSDTQYF.

The genes are TRBV5-1 and TRBJ2-1, with 9 positions matching TRBD2. The CDR3 runs 15 residues. V was clipped by 4 bases and J by 4 bases; unmatched bases: 6. Germline V gives CDR1 SGHRS, CDR2 YFSETQ. In DNA form, the CDR3 reads TGCGCCAGCAGCCCGCGAGCGGGAGGATACAATGAGCAGTTCTTC. Its translation: CASSPRAGGYNEQFF.

In this sample, this clone turned up once. The chain links TRBV28 to TRBJ1-4; D gene ambiguous. Deletions cut 5 bases from V and 5 bases from J, with 9 bases between. The CDR3 length is 13 residues. Germline V CDR1 and CDR2: MDHEN, SYDVKM. In nucleotides, the CDR3 is TGTGCCAGCAGTCCTCGAGTGAATGAAAAACTGTTTTTT. This gives the protein CASSPRVNEKLFF.

This clone was counted once. This chain uses TRBV6-1 with TRBJ1-4; no clear D gene. This CDR3 has 12 residues. Germline-derived CDR1 and CDR2 are MNHNS and SASEGT. Between the trimmed V and J ends, which lost 6 bases and 7 bases, there was a span of 9 bases. The CDR3 sequence is CASRPRGEKLFF. The CDR3 nucleotides read TGTGCCAGCAGGCCCCGGGGTGAAAAACTGTTTTTT.

The CDR3 region is CATSRDRGGKGNEQFF. CDR3 DNA sequence: TGTGCCACCAGCAGAGATCGAGGGGGCAAGGGGAATGAGCAGTTCTTC. The chain uses TRBV15 and TRBJ2-1, with 7 bases identical to TRBD1. From germline, CDR1 is LNHNV and CDR2 YYDKDF (reference sequence). The V segment lost 0 bases and the J segment 7 bases; nucleotides outside the gene matches: 9. The CDR3 runs 16 residues.

V usage is TRBV5-1 and J usage is TRBJ2-7; weak D call: TRBD1 (6 bases). Trimming pared 3 bases from V and 0 bases from J, leaving 10 bases between. The V gene's germline CDR1 is SGHRS and CDR2 YFSETQ. The CDR3 totals 14 residues. The CDR3 nucleotides read TGCGCCAGCAGCTCGGACAGTCACTCCTACGAGCAGTACTTC. Translation: CASSSDSHSYEQYF.

The V gene is TRBV30, the J gene TRBJ2-7; D is possibly TRBD2 (5 bases). The germline gives CDR1 GTSNPN, CDR2 SVGIG (reference sequence). CDR3 length equals 16 residues. The V gene lost 4 bases and the J gene lost 2 bases, with 21 bases spanning the gap. The CDR3 is CAWIPRAAAAPYEQYF. Here the CDR3 DNA reads TGTGCCTGGATCCCAAGGGCGGCAGCGGCCCCCTACGAGCAGTACTTC.

This chain uses TRBV19 with TRBJ2-7; D is perhaps TRBD1 (7 bases). Germline CDR1 and CDR2: LNHDA and SQIVND (reference sequence). The V end lost 2 bases, the J end lost 1 base, and 21 bases lay between the germline ends. The CDR3 sequence is 18 residues long. The CDR3 DNA follows: TGTGCCAGTAGTATACGGTCTGTGCTACAGGGGAGGTCCTACGAGCAGTACTTC. It encodes CASSIRSVLQGRSYEQYF.

The genes are TRBV12-5 and TRBJ2-2; 8 bases agree with TRBD2. CDR1 LGHNT and CDR2 FRNRAP come from the germline V gene. The ends lost 4 bases at V and 4 bases at J; junction bases unmatched: 11. The CDR3 consists of 17 residues. CDR3 amino acids: CASGWGAGGGTTGELFF. The CDR3 DNA sequence: TGTGCTAGTGGTTGGGGGGCTGGCGGGGGGACCACCGGGGAGCTGTTTTTT.

The rearrangement joins TRBV19 to TRBJ2-7; 7 bases fit TRBD2. The V gene end was trimmed by 6 bases and the J gene end by 2 bases; junction bases not matched to a gene: 4. This CDR3 comprises 13 residues. Per the germline V gene, CDR1 is LNHDA and CDR2 is SQIVND (reference sequence). The CDR3 sequence: CASRGLLTYEQYF. The CDR3, as DNA: TGTGCCAGTAGGGGACTACTCACCTACGAGCAGTACTTC.

The chain is built from TRBV6-1 and TRBJ2-7; 9 nucleotides agree with TRBD2. CDR3 length: 14 amino acids. The V segment lost 6 bases and the J segment 5 bases; nucleotides outside the gene matches: 8. From germline, CDR1 is MNHNS and CDR2 SASEGT. CDR3 nucleotide sequence: TGTGCCAGCAGGGCAGTAGCGGGAGCTGACGAGCAGTACTTC. This gives the protein CASRAVAGADEQYF.

This rearrangement joins TRBV9 to TRBJ1-1; perhaps TRBD1 as D (5 bases). CDR1 and CDR2 from the germline V gene are SGDLS and YYNGEE. V lost 3 bases, J lost 0 bases, and 12 bases lay in between. There are 15 residues in the CDR3. The CDR3 nucleotides are TGTGCCAGCAGCGGGGGCAGGAACTTGAACACTGAAGCTTTCTTT. The encoded protein is CASSGGRNLNTEAFF.

The chain links TRBV29-1 to TRBJ2-1; 10 nucleotides agree with TRBD2. Germline values: CDR1 SQVTM, CDR2 ANQGSEA. The J segment lost 9 bases and the V segment lost 6 bases, leaving 2 bases of the junction unmatched. The CDR3 is 11 amino acids. The CDR3: CSVGLASEQFF. In DNA, the CDR3 is TGCAGCGTGGGACTAGCGAGTGAGCAGTTCTTC.

The rearrangement uses TRBV6-5 and TRBJ2-5; the D is unclear. The germline gives CDR1 MNHEY, CDR2 SVGAGI. Deletions cut 6 bases from V and 4 bases from J, with 9 bases between. This CDR3 contains 12 residues. CDR3 nucleotides: TGTGCCAGCAGAAGAGTTGGAGAGACCCAGTACTTC. It translates to CASRRVGETQYF.

The chain joins TRBV28 to TRBJ1-2; D possibly corresponds to TRBD1 (6 bases). CDR1 and CDR2 (germline): MDHEN, SYDVKM. Trimming left V 8 bases short and J 2 bases short, with 18 bases between. The CDR3 is made up of 15 amino acids. CDR3 sequence (DNA): TGTGCCAGCCGCAAACAGGGAATCGCAAACTATGGCTACACCTTC. Amino acid sequence: CASRKQGIANYGYTF.

This clone was seen just once. The CDR3 DNA sequence: TGTGCCAGCAGCCGTTCCTTTCCTAGCAGGAGCTCCTACAATGAGCAGTTCTTC. This codes for CASSRSFPSRSSYNEQFF. The chain uses TRBV7-2 and TRBJ2-1, with TRBD2 as a possible D gene (5 bases). This CDR3 contains 18 residues. Trimming cost V 5 bases and J 0 bases, with 20 bases left between them. Germline V lookup: CDR1 SGHTA, CDR2 FQGNSA.

V is TRBV28 and J is TRBJ1-1; D unclear. The CDR3 runs to 13 residues. Germline lookup yields CDR1 MDHEN and CDR2 SYDVKM. The V end was cut by 2 bases, the J end by 0 bases, with 4 bases between. The CDR3 sequence: CASSLPVNTEAFF. The DNA for the CDR3 is TGTGCCAGCAGTTTACCAGTGAACACTGAAGCTTTCTTT.

This clone was seen only once. V gene TRBV19 combines with J gene TRBJ1-1; TRBD1 matches at 7 bases. Germline lookup yields CDR1 LNHDA and CDR2 SQIVND (reference sequence). This CDR3 spans 14 amino acids. J gave up 0 bases and V 3 bases, and 1 base lay outside the gene matches. Written as DNA, the CDR3 is TGTGCCAGTAGTATCACAGGGGTGAACACTGAAGCTTTCTTT. It translates to CASSITGVNTEAFF.

The chain carries TRBV9 and TRBJ2-3; TRBD2 matches at 8 bases. CDR3 length: 15 amino acids. Trimming removed 0 bases from V and 6 bases from J; junction bases left unmatched: 6. Per germline, CDR1 SGDLS and CDR2 YYNGEE. The CDR3 DNA sequence: TGTGCCAGCAGCGTAGCGGGAGGGAGTGGGGATACGCAGTATTTT. Translation gives CASSVAGGSGDTQYF.

In its sample, this clone was seen a few times. The V gene is TRBV4-2, the J gene TRBJ2-7, with D perhaps TRBD2 (6 bases). V dropped 0 bases and J dropped 6 bases, with 18 bases sitting between them. CDR3 size: 16 residues. Germline CDR1 is LGHNA and CDR2 is YNFKEQ. The CDR3 coding sequence is TGTGCCAGCAGCCAAGATCCGACCCGGGTGGGGGGCGAGCAGTACTTC. The encoded protein is CASSQDPTRVGGEQYF.

The genes are TRBV5-1 and TRBJ1-2, with 9 bases matching TRBD1. Germline V gene data show CDR1 as SGHRS and CDR2 as YFSETQ. CDR3 length: 13 residues. V gave up 4 bases and J gave up 4 bases; unmatched junction bases: 2. This CDR3 is CASSGQGTYGYTF. The CDR3 coding sequence is TGCGCCAGCAGCGGACAGGGGACCTATGGCTACACCTTC. The full variable domain, rest sourced from reference TRBV5-1 and TRBJ1-2, is KAGVTQTPRYLIKTRGQQVTLSCSPISGHRSVSWYQQTPGQGLQFLFEYFSETQRNKGNFPGRFSGRQFSNSRSEMNVSTLELGDSALYLCASSGQGTYGYTFGSGTRLTVV.

The genes are TRBV5-1 and TRBJ2-3, with TRBD2 matching 10 bases. V shed 1 base, J shed 1 base, and the junction held 0 bases outside the gene matches. The germline V gene has CDR1 SGHRS and CDR2 YFSETQ. This CDR3 comprises 15 residues. The CDR3 sequence: CASSLSGRGTDTQYF. The CDR3 nucleotides read TGCGCCAGCAGCTTGAGCGGGAGGGGCACAGATACGCAGTATTTT.

The CDR3, as DNA: TGTGCCAGTAGTATACCGCTTAGCTCCTACAATGAGCAGTTCTTC. Translating gives CASSIPLSSYNEQFF. V gene TRBV19 combines with J gene TRBJ2-1; D not resolved. The CDR3 spans 15 residues. Germline-derived CDR1 and CDR2 are LNHDA and SQIVND (reference sequence). V lost 2 bases to trimming and J lost 0 bases, with 8 bases between them.